This T cell receptor beta chain was captured by sequencing in a study of T-cell memory formation after mild COVID-19. About the study: Largely, the TCR clusters proved donor specific. Study findings and constraints: Researchers found some responding clones in pre-infection memory, a sign that cross-reactive memory joined. Those CD4+ clones that contracted were mainly in CM and EM (CD8+ ones in EMRA). SARS-CoV-2 specificity of second-wave clones peaking day 37 was unconfirmed.

In its sample, this clonotype was seen a few times. Its target is unknown. V was pared by 0 bases and J by 8 bases, with 13 bases of the junction left unmatched. Looked up from germline, CDR1 is SGHKS and CDR2 is YYEKEE (reference sequence). CDR3 length equals 17 residues. MiXCR was run by TCRdb on the 5' RACE reads, yielding one entry per CDR3 protein. The sample lists approximately 390,000 distinct CDR3 sequences; around a sixth were seen once. The chain is built from TRBV5-5 and TRBJ2-1, with 8 bases aligning to TRBD1. This receptor was identified in a man aged 18 to 29 who had mild COVID-19 (a few samples of this study predate the infection). Cell type and time point are not known. The sample taken for sequencing was PBMCs or a T cell subset sorted from them (not recorded which). CDR3 in amino acids: CASSLAGTGRFVDEQFF. DNA of the CDR3: TGTGCCAGCAGCTTGGCCGGGACAGGAAGGTTCGTCGATGAGCAGTTCTTC.